These T cell receptor beta chains were read from a single sample in a study of cytomegalovirus exposure and HLA in healthy donors. Some clones are missing from TCRdb's copy, which holds only in-frame ones; the method was immunoSEQ multiplex PCR. The data contain approximately 130,000 clones, around 77% of them singletons. Sequencing input: PBMCs. The source of these receptors is a man in his forties or fifties in good health and CMV-seronegative. CDR3s include the opening cysteine and the closing phenylalanine or tryptophan. D genes are given only for firm matches. The listing skips clone size in some rows; elsewhere it reads once, few, many or a size class.

v_gene	d_gene	abundance	j_gene	CDR3aa	CDR3nt
TRBV5-6	.	few	TRBJ1-5	CASSLGHSQAQHF	TGTGCCAGCAGCTTGGGCCATTCACAGGCCCAGCATTTT
TRBV11-3	TRBD2	.	TRBJ2-1	CASSLGLATYNEQFF	TGTGCCAGCAGCTTAGGACTAGCCACCTACAATGAGCAGTTCTTC
TRBV6-5	TRBD1	once	TRBJ2-1	CASRRDRGNNEQFF	TGTGCCAGCAGGAGGGACAGGGGCAACAATGAGCAGTTCTTC
TRBV5-5	.	.	TRBJ2-3	CASSLGLLERTDTQYF	TGTGCCAGCAGCTTGGGACTACTAGAAAGGACAGATACGCAGTATTTT
TRBV5-4	.	few	TRBJ2-7	CASSLDTYEQYF	TGTGCCAGCAGCTTGGATACCTACGAGCAGTACTTC
TRBV7-9	TRBD2	few	TRBJ2-3	CASRREGRGTDTQYF	TGTGCCAGCCGTCGGGAGGGCCGGGGCACAGATACGCAGTATTTT
TRBV5-1	.	.	TRBJ1-3	CASSPSPAGSGNTIYF	TGCGCCAGCAGCCCCTCACCCGCAGGGTCCGGAAACACCATATATTTT
TRBV18	TRBD1	few	TRBJ2-7	CASSPLLRQGAHEQYF	TGTGCCAGCTCACCACTTCTACGGCAGGGGGCCCACGAGCAGTACTTC
TRBV28	TRBD2	.	TRBJ2-2	CASSRPQAGASTGELFF	TGTGCCAGCAGCCGACCCCAAGCGGGAGCTAGTACCGGGGAGCTGTTTTTT
TRBV6-5	TRBD2	few	TRBJ2-1	CASSSGGSSYNEQFF	TGTGCCAGCAGTTCCGGGGGGAGCTCCTACAATGAGCAGTTCTTC
TRBV27	.	.	TRBJ1-5	CASSLRARREPQHF	TGTGCCAGCAGTCTACGCGCCCGGAGGGAGCCCCAGCATTTT
TRBV6-6	TRBD2	.	TRBJ2-3	CASSPGGSLTDTQYF	TGTGCCAGCAGCCCCGGCGGGAGCCTAACAGATACGCAGTATTTT
TRBV2	.	.	TRBJ1-4	CASSDRAPSTNEKLFF	TGTGCCAGCAGTGACAGGGCCCCCTCAACTAATGAAAAACTGTTTTTT
TRBV2	.	.	TRBJ2-3	CASSVIRGTDTQYF	TGTGCCAGCAGTGTAATCCGGGGGACAGATACGCAGTATTTT
TRBV5-1	.	few	TRBJ1-1	CASSLLTGMNTEAFF	TGCGCCAGCAGCTTGCTAACGGGGATGAACACTGAAGCTTTCTTT
TRBV28	.	.	TRBJ1-2	CASQGQSNYGYTF	TGTGCCTCCCAGGGCCAGTCTAACTATGGCTACACCTTC
TRBV4-2	.	.	TRBJ2-1	CASSQEGLQFF	TGTGCCAGCAGCCAAGAGGGACTGCAGTTCTTC
TRBV21-1	.	.	TRBJ2-5	CAIGGSQETQYF	TGTGCCATTGGGGGCAGCCAAGAGACCCAGTACTTC
TRBV6-5	.	.	TRBJ1-5	CASRRGKYQPQHF	TGTGCCAGTCGGAGGGGTAAATATCAGCCCCAGCATTTT
TRBV19	TRBD1	.	TRBJ1-2	CASSIQGDIYGYTF	TGTGCCAGTAGTATCCAGGGGGATATCTATGGCTACACCTTC
TRBV11-3	.	.	TRBJ2-3	CASSLDPTDTQYF	TGTGCCAGCAGCTTAGATCCAACAGATACGCAGTATTTT
TRBV7-7	.	.	TRBJ2-1	CASSFGATSLQFF	TGTGCTAGCAGCTTTGGTGCGACTAGTCTTCAGTTCTTC